This is a list of T cell receptor beta chains from one sample in a study of T cell repertoires in cytomegalovirus infection. TCRdb re-analysed the reads in MiXCR, keeping a single row per CDR3 protein. The profile shows 570,000 or so distinct CDR3 sequences, roughly 43% of them singletons. Their recognized antigens are unknown. Sequenced here: cultured PBMCs, sampled from culture after CMV antigen stimulation. The receptors derive from a human donor in good health (CMV status not recorded). Some clones in this sample may be carry-over from other donors' samples. Both conserved end residues are part of each CDR3. The order of the fields is V gene, CDR3 length, clone size, D gene, J gene, CDR3 protein, CDR3 DNA. The D gene is left open where the match is weak. Size is omitted from some rows. Given values are once, few, many or a class for expanded clones.

v_call: TRBV7-2
cdr3_length: 16
clone_size: -
d_call: -
j_call: TRBJ2-7
cdr3_aa: CASGLAAGGVDYEQYF
cdr3_nt: TGTGCCAGCGGCTTAGCGGCAGGGGGGGTGGACTACGAGCAGTACTTC

v_call: TRBV7-2
cdr3_length: 13
clone_size: few
d_call: TRBD1
j_call: TRBJ1-2
cdr3_aa: CASRTTGGYGYTF
cdr3_nt: TGTGCCAGCAGAACAACAGGGGGCTATGGCTACACCTTC

v_call: TRBV12-3/TRBV12-4
cdr3_length: 16
clone_size: -
d_call: TRBD1
j_call: TRBJ2-1
cdr3_aa: CASSRVPGGAYNEQFF
cdr3_nt: TGTGCCAGCAGCCGCGTTCCAGGGGGCGCTTACAATGAGCAGTTCTTC

v_call: TRBV5-1
cdr3_length: 14
clone_size: few
d_call: -
j_call: TRBJ2-1
cdr3_aa: CASSGRETGYEQFF
cdr3_nt: TGCGCCAGCAGCGGTCGGGAGACAGGCTATGAGCAGTTCTTC

v_call: TRBV2
cdr3_length: 15
clone_size: -
d_call: TRBD2
j_call: TRBJ2-5
cdr3_aa: CASRGLLAGEETQYF
cdr3_nt: TGTGCCAGCAGGGGATTACTAGCGGGGGAAGAGACCCAGTACTTC

v_call: TRBV2
cdr3_length: 14
clone_size: -
d_call: -
j_call: TRBJ2-2
cdr3_aa: CASSVLHNTGELFF
cdr3_nt: TGTGCCAGCAGTGTATTACACAACACCGGGGAGCTGTTTTTT

v_call: TRBV11-2
cdr3_length: 13
clone_size: -
d_call: -
j_call: TRBJ2-5
cdr3_aa: CASSVGGEETQYF
cdr3_nt: TGTGCCAGCAGCGTCGGGGGAGAAGAGACCCAGTACTTC

v_call: TRBV7-2
cdr3_length: 13
clone_size: once
d_call: TRBD1
j_call: TRBJ2-5
cdr3_aa: CASSPWDRGSTYF
cdr3_nt: TGTGCCAGCAGCCCCTGGGACAGGGGGTCAACCTACTTC

v_call: TRBV6-1
cdr3_length: 11
clone_size: few
d_call: -
j_call: TRBJ1-2
cdr3_aa: CASMRNYGYTF
cdr3_nt: TGTGCCAGCATGCGGAACTATGGCTACACCTTC

v_call: TRBV7-6
cdr3_length: 15
clone_size: few
d_call: -
j_call: TRBJ2-7
cdr3_aa: CASSLGLGGSYEQYF
cdr3_nt: TGTGCCAGCAGCTTAGGCCTAGGGGGTTCCTACGAGCAGTACTTC

v_call: TRBV6-1
cdr3_length: 14
clone_size: -
d_call: -
j_call: TRBJ2-7
cdr3_aa: CASSLMSGDYEQYF
cdr3_nt: TGTGCCAGCAGTCTCATGAGCGGAGATTACGAGCAGTACTTC

v_call: TRBV14
cdr3_length: 17
clone_size: -
d_call: TRBD2
j_call: TRBJ2-5
cdr3_aa: CASSPRLAGGPQETQYF
cdr3_nt: TGTGCCAGCAGCCCGCGACTAGCGGGAGGCCCCCAAGAGACCCAGTACTTC

v_call: TRBV29-1
cdr3_length: 14
clone_size: -
d_call: TRBD1
j_call: TRBJ2-1
cdr3_aa: CSGRHRGPYNEQFF
cdr3_nt: TGCAGCGGGAGACACAGGGGGCCCTACAATGAGCAGTTCTTC

v_call: TRBV5-4
cdr3_length: 20
clone_size: -
d_call: TRBD2
j_call: TRBJ2-1
cdr3_aa: CASSPSWGGGGTRGGNEQFF
cdr3_nt: TGTGCCAGCAGCCCCAGTTGGGGTGGTGGGGGGACTCGGGGGGGCAATGAGCAGTTCTTC

v_call: TRBV7-9
cdr3_length: 13
clone_size: few
d_call: -
j_call: TRBJ2-7
cdr3_aa: CASSSFGGYEQYF
cdr3_nt: TGTGCCAGCAGCTCCTTCGGGGGCTACGAGCAGTACTTC

v_call: TRBV10-3
cdr3_length: 14
clone_size: -
d_call: -
j_call: TRBJ1-4
cdr3_aa: CAISESDNGEKLFF
cdr3_nt: TGTGCCATCAGTGAGTCGGACAATGGCGAAAAACTGTTTTTT

v_call: TRBV10-3
cdr3_length: 16
clone_size: -
d_call: -
j_call: TRBJ2-1
cdr3_aa: CAISESSALSLNEQFF
cdr3_nt: TGTGCCATCAGTGAGTCTAGCGCTTTATCCCTCAATGAGCAGTTCTTC

v_call: TRBV12-3/TRBV12-4
cdr3_length: 16
clone_size: -
d_call: TRBD1
j_call: TRBJ1-5
cdr3_aa: CASSRGTAASTGPQHF
cdr3_nt: TGTGCCAGCAGCCGGGGGACAGCGGCGTCCACGGGGCCCCAGCATTTT

v_call: TRBV19
cdr3_length: 13
clone_size: -
d_call: -
j_call: TRBJ1-2
cdr3_aa: CASSALQGHGYTF
cdr3_nt: TGTGCCAGTAGTGCCCTTCAGGGGCATGGCTACACCTTC

v_call: TRBV4-3
cdr3_length: 13
clone_size: -
d_call: TRBD2
j_call: TRBJ2-5
cdr3_aa: CASSLTSVETQYF
cdr3_nt: TGCGCCAGCAGCCTTACTAGCGTAGAGACCCAGTACTTC

v_call: TRBV7-9
cdr3_length: 15
clone_size: -
d_call: TRBD2
j_call: TRBJ2-1
cdr3_aa: CASSFDSGGKNEQFF
cdr3_nt: TGTGCCAGCAGCTTCGATAGCGGGGGAAAAAATGAGCAGTTCTTC

v_call: TRBV20-1
cdr3_length: 12
clone_size: once
d_call: -
j_call: TRBJ2-7
cdr3_aa: CSASGPGYEQYF
cdr3_nt: TGCAGTGCTAGCGGGCCAGGCTACGAGCAGTACTTC

v_call: TRBV20-1
cdr3_length: 19
clone_size: -
d_call: -
j_call: TRBJ1-6
cdr3_aa: CSARVRGAKATLGNSPLHF
cdr3_nt: TGCAGTGCTAGAGTACGGGGGGCGAAGGCAACCTTGGGGAATTCACCCCTCCACTTT

v_call: TRBV20-1
cdr3_length: 14
clone_size: -
d_call: TRBD2
j_call: TRBJ2-1
cdr3_aa: CSALLAGPGNEQFF
cdr3_nt: TGCAGTGCTTTACTAGCGGGGCCGGGCAATGAGCAGTTCTTC

v_call: TRBV7-6
cdr3_length: 14
clone_size: -
d_call: -
j_call: TRBJ2-1
cdr3_aa: CASSFRPDGNEQFF
cdr3_nt: TGTGCCAGCAGCTTTCGACCGGACGGCAATGAGCAGTTCTTC

v_call: TRBV7-2
cdr3_length: 15
clone_size: -
d_call: -
j_call: TRBJ2-7
cdr3_aa: CDSSLDPISDYEQYF
cdr3_nt: TGTGACAGCAGCTTAGACCCGATCTCGGACTACGAGCAGTACTTC

v_call: TRBV18
cdr3_length: 15
clone_size: -
d_call: -
j_call: TRBJ1-1
cdr3_aa: CASSPDEWVNTEAFF
cdr3_nt: TGTGCCAGCTCACCAGATGAGTGGGTGAACACTGAAGCTTTCTTT

v_call: TRBV7-2
cdr3_length: 14
clone_size: -
d_call: -
j_call: TRBJ2-3
cdr3_aa: CASSLAHTTDTQYF
cdr3_nt: TGTGCCAGCAGCTTAGCGCATACCACAGATACGCAGTATTTT

v_call: TRBV7-2
cdr3_length: 15
clone_size: -
d_call: -
j_call: TRBJ1-4
cdr3_aa: CASSPAGIGGEKLFF
cdr3_nt: TGTGCCAGCAGCCCCGCGGGGATAGGAGGGGAAAAACTGTTTTTT

v_call: TRBV7-9
cdr3_length: 21
clone_size: many
d_call: TRBD2
j_call: TRBJ2-3
cdr3_aa: CASSPTSGLAVKSTATDTQYF
cdr3_nt: TGTGCCAGCAGCCCAACATCGGGACTAGCGGTCAAATCGACGGCCACAGATACGCAGTATTTT

v_call: TRBV12-3/TRBV12-4
cdr3_length: 15
clone_size: -
d_call: TRBD1
j_call: TRBJ2-7
cdr3_aa: CASRDGGTGGYEQYF
cdr3_nt: TGTGCCAGCAGAGATGGCGGGACAGGGGGCTACGAGCAGTACTTC

v_call: TRBV6-6
cdr3_length: 16
clone_size: -
d_call: TRBD2
j_call: TRBJ2-7
cdr3_aa: CASSYSGTSGSYEQYF
cdr3_nt: TGTGCCAGCAGTTACTCGGGGACTAGCGGGAGTTACGAGCAGTACTTC

v_call: TRBV12-3/TRBV12-4
cdr3_length: 15
clone_size: -
d_call: -
j_call: TRBJ1-5
cdr3_aa: CASSLGGSRNQPQHF
cdr3_nt: TGTGCCAGCAGTTTAGGGGGGTCGCGCAATCAGCCCCAGCATTTT

v_call: TRBV5-6
cdr3_length: 17
clone_size: -
d_call: TRBD2
j_call: TRBJ2-1
cdr3_aa: CASSSSRTSGGFNEQFF
cdr3_nt: TGTGCCAGCAGCTCCTCAAGGACTAGCGGGGGTTTCAATGAGCAGTTCTTC

v_call: TRBV7-8
cdr3_length: 15
clone_size: -
d_call: -
j_call: TRBJ2-3
cdr3_aa: CASSLPPGETDTQYF
cdr3_nt: TGTGCCAGCAGCTTACCGCCGGGAGAGACAGATACGCAGTATTTT

v_call: TRBV7-2
cdr3_length: 16
clone_size: few
d_call: TRBD1
j_call: TRBJ1-6
cdr3_aa: CASSLDWTGYNSPLHF
cdr3_nt: TGTGCCAGCAGCTTAGATTGGACAGGGTATAATTCACCCCTCCACTTT

v_call: TRBV6-5
cdr3_length: 16
clone_size: -
d_call: -
j_call: TRBJ1-5
cdr3_aa: CASRPRDPWGSQPQHF
cdr3_nt: TGTGCCAGCAGACCTCGGGACCCGTGGGGCAGTCAGCCCCAGCATTTT

v_call: TRBV10-3
cdr3_length: 14
clone_size: few
d_call: -
j_call: TRBJ1-2
cdr3_aa: CAISERGNNYGYTF
cdr3_nt: TGTGCCATCAGTGAGCGGGGCAATAACTATGGCTACACCTTC

v_call: TRBV6-2/TRBV6-3
cdr3_length: 18
clone_size: -
d_call: TRBD1
j_call: TRBJ2-1
cdr3_aa: CASSFIRTGFTTYNEQFF
cdr3_nt: TGTGCCAGCAGTTTCATAAGGACAGGATTTACGACCTACAATGAGCAGTTCTTC

v_call: TRBV7-2
cdr3_length: 17
clone_size: -
d_call: TRBD2
j_call: TRBJ2-2
cdr3_aa: CASSLILAGAGTGELLF
cdr3_nt: TGTGCCAGCAGCTTAATACTAGCGGGAGCGGGGACCGGGGAGCTGTTGTTT

v_call: TRBV10-3
cdr3_length: 14
clone_size: few
d_call: -
j_call: TRBJ2-3
cdr3_aa: CAISPGSAADTQYF
cdr3_nt: TGTGCCATCAGTCCAGGTTCCGCGGCAGATACGCAGTATTTT

v_call: TRBV5-4
cdr3_length: 15
clone_size: -
d_call: -
j_call: TRBJ2-3
cdr3_aa: CAGSPTPIETDTQYF
cdr3_nt: TGTGCCGGCAGCCCGACACCCATCGAGACAGATACGCAGTATTTT

v_call: TRBV7-9
cdr3_length: 13
clone_size: many
d_call: -
j_call: TRBJ1-5
cdr3_aa: CASSLGGDQPQHF
cdr3_nt: TGTGCCAGCAGCTTAGGGGGGGATCAGCCCCAGCATTTT

v_call: TRBV7-2
cdr3_length: 15
clone_size: -
d_call: TRBD2
j_call: TRBJ2-3
cdr3_aa: CASSLVREVSDTQYF
cdr3_nt: TGTGCCAGCAGCTTAGTACGGGAGGTCTCAGATACGCAGTATTTT

v_call: TRBV5-4
cdr3_length: 14
clone_size: -
d_call: -
j_call: TRBJ1-2
cdr3_aa: CASSLGPDSYGYTF
cdr3_nt: TGTGCCAGCAGCTTGGGCCCGGACAGCTATGGCTACACCTTC

v_call: TRBV6-1
cdr3_length: 12
clone_size: -
d_call: TRBD1
j_call: TRBJ1-3
cdr3_aa: CATGQEGNTIYF
cdr3_nt: TGTGCAACCGGACAGGAAGGAAACACCATATATTTT

v_call: TRBV7-6
cdr3_length: 14
clone_size: few
d_call: -
j_call: TRBJ2-2
cdr3_aa: CASSLASDAGELFF
cdr3_nt: TGTGCCAGCAGCTTAGCTTCTGACGCCGGGGAGCTGTTTTTT

v_call: TRBV12-3/TRBV12-4
cdr3_length: 14
clone_size: few
d_call: -
j_call: TRBJ1-2
cdr3_aa: CASSLDTRWGGYTF
cdr3_nt: TGTGCCAGCAGTTTAGACACTCGATGGGGTGGCTACACCTTC

v_call: TRBV7-8
cdr3_length: 17
clone_size: few
d_call: TRBD1
j_call: TRBJ1-2
cdr3_aa: CASSLTEIVTGGNGYTF
cdr3_nt: TGTGCCAGCAGCTTGACAGAGATAGTAACAGGGGGAAATGGCTACACCTTC

v_call: TRBV20-1
cdr3_length: 15
clone_size: once
d_call: -
j_call: TRBJ1-4
cdr3_aa: CSARDQGRGGEKLFF
cdr3_nt: TGCAGTGCTAGAGATCAAGGCAGGGGTGGTGAAAAACTGTTTTTT

v_call: TRBV7-4
cdr3_length: 16
clone_size: -
d_call: -
j_call: TRBJ2-1
cdr3_aa: CASSFWGRGGYNEQFF
cdr3_nt: TGTGCCAGCAGCTTTTGGGGACGGGGAGGTTACAATGAGCAGTTCTTC

v_call: TRBV7-8
cdr3_length: 13
clone_size: -
d_call: -
j_call: TRBJ2-7
cdr3_aa: CASSLGGWDEQYF
cdr3_nt: TGTGCCAGCAGCTTAGGTGGATGGGACGAGCAGTACTTC

v_call: TRBV20-1
cdr3_length: 15
clone_size: -
d_call: -
j_call: TRBJ1-3
cdr3_aa: CSARRRDNSGNTIYF
cdr3_nt: TGCAGTGCGAGAAGAAGGGATAACTCTGGAAACACCATATATTTT

v_call: TRBV6-2/TRBV6-3
cdr3_length: 20
clone_size: -
d_call: TRBD2
j_call: TRBJ2-7
cdr3_aa: CASSYSSRFSSGIDLDEQYF
cdr3_nt: TGTGCCAGCAGTTACTCGTCGCGTTTTTCTAGCGGGATCGATCTTGACGAGCAGTACTTC

v_call: TRBV5-4
cdr3_length: 15
clone_size: -
d_call: TRBD1
j_call: TRBJ1-2
cdr3_aa: CASSGKQGTMDGYTF
cdr3_nt: TGTGCCAGCAGCGGGAAACAGGGGACGATGGATGGCTACACCTTC

v_call: TRBV6-1
cdr3_length: 14
clone_size: few
d_call: -
j_call: TRBJ2-5
cdr3_aa: CASSEGLGRETQYF
cdr3_nt: TGTGCCAGCAGTGAAGGGTTGGGGAGGGAGACCCAGTACTTC

v_call: TRBV12-3/TRBV12-4
cdr3_length: 13
clone_size: -
d_call: -
j_call: TRBJ2-7
cdr3_aa: CASSFLAESEQYF
cdr3_nt: TGTGCCAGCAGTTTCCTGGCAGAGTCCGAGCAGTACTTC

v_call: TRBV27
cdr3_length: 14
clone_size: -
d_call: TRBD1
j_call: TRBJ1-1
cdr3_aa: CASSLAQGIGEAFF
cdr3_nt: TGTGCCAGCAGTTTGGCACAGGGGATTGGTGAAGCTTTCTTT

v_call: TRBV2
cdr3_length: 11
clone_size: -
d_call: -
j_call: TRBJ1-1
cdr3_aa: CASREAKHAFF
cdr3_nt: TGTGCCAGCAGGGAAGCTAAGCATGCTTTCTTT

v_call: TRBV12-3/TRBV12-4
cdr3_length: 14
clone_size: -
d_call: TRBD1
j_call: TRBJ1-6
cdr3_aa: CASSGTAYNSPLHF
cdr3_nt: TGTGCCAGCAGTGGGACAGCCTATAATTCACCCCTCCACTTT